A single sample is the source of the 2 T cell receptor beta chains below, sequenced in a study of long-term antiretroviral therapy in people with HIV. Researchers report immunoSEQ v3.0 was run at survey level. Profiled with immunoSEQ multiplex PCR; TCRdb holds only in-frame clones, not every one. The data show 30,000 or so clones, roughly 79% seen once. Material: unsorted PBMCs, obtained 3 years after starting antiretroviral therapy. The source of these receptors is a man in his forties or fifties with HIV.

This rearrangement joins TRBV27 to TRBJ2-3; 9 positions agree with TRBD2. Germline V gene lookup returns CDR1 MNHEY and CDR2 SMNVEV (reference sequence). CDR3 length equals 16 residues. Trimming took 6 bases from V and 4 from J; bases not matched to a gene: 11. CDR3 DNA sequence: TGTGCCAGCAGCCTGCTAGTGAGCGGGAGGCCAGATACGCAGTATTTT. Its protein is CASSLLVSGRPDTQYF.

The chain has TRBV7-2 and TRBJ2-1, with 8 bases identical to TRBD1. Germline CDR1 reads SGHTA; CDR2 reads FQGNSA. The CDR3 runs to 13 residues. Germline trimming cut 5 bases from V and 6 bases from J; bases unmatched to any gene: 3. The CDR3 coding sequence is TGTGCCAGCAGCGCGGACAGGGTCAATGAGCAGTTCTTC. Its translation is CASSADRVNEQFF.